Following are 3 T cell receptor beta chains from one sample sequenced in a study of T-cell reconstitution after alpha-beta-depleted transplantation in children. TCRbeta library construction was performed incorporating unique molecular identifiers. TCRdb itself ran the PCR reads through MiXCR, one entry per CDR3 protein. Of about 200,000 distinct CDR3 sequences detected, approximately 7% appear once; the ten largest clones hold 5% to 6.5%. Material: PBMCs, obtained before TCRalphabeta/CD19-depleted stem cell transplant. All receptors derive from a boy between 2 and 10 years old with acute lymphoblastic leukemia, due to receive a stem cell transplant.

This clonotype was counted many times. The chain joins TRBV28 to TRBJ2-5; 7 bases line up with TRBD2. The CDR3 extends over 12 amino acids. CDR1 MDHEN and CDR2 SYDVKM come from the germline V gene. V shed 6 bases, J shed 4 bases, and the junction held 2 bases outside the gene matches. CDR3 DNA: TGTGCCAGCAGAATAGCGGGAGAGACCCAGTACTTC. It codes for CASRIAGETQYF.

This clonotype was recorded at least ten times. The chain is built from TRBV7-2 and TRBJ2-3; TRBD2 matches 14 bases. Per the germline V gene, CDR1 is SGHTA and CDR2 is FQGNSA. CDR3 length: 15 amino acids. With 8 bases clipped from V and 5 bases from J, the junction kept 6 bases outside the gene matches. CDR3 nucleotide sequence: TGTGCCAGCGGAGTGACTAGCGGGAGGGGAGATACGCAGTATTTT. As protein: CASGVTSGRGDTQYF. Variable domain in full (rest from reference TRBV7-2 and TRBJ2-3): GAGVSQSPSNKVTEKGKDVELRCDPISGHTALYWYRQSLGQGLEFLIYFQGNSAPDKSGLPSDRFSAERTGGSVSTLTIQRTQQEDSAVYLCASGVTSGRGDTQYFGPGTRLTVL.

This clonotype was seen many times. The chain uses TRBV7-2 and TRBJ2-2, with D maybe TRBD2 (5 bases). This CDR3 has 16 residues. Germline CDR1 and CDR2: SGHTA and FQGNSA. V was clipped by 1 base and J by 6 bases, with 15 bases between them. The CDR3 reads CASSLGPGMAAGELFF. The CDR3, as DNA: TGTGCCAGCAGCTTAGGGCCGGGGATGGCCGCCGGGGAGCTGTTTTTT.